The 15 T cell receptor beta chains given below trace back to one sample, sequenced in a study of blood T cell repertoires in COVID-19. Only in-frame clones appear in the TCRdb table, and some are missing; sequencing was by immunoSEQ multiplex PCR. The table has 200,000 or so clones, about 87% seen once. Sample: PBMCs or T cells enriched from blood (not recorded which). These receptors came from a woman in her 30s who had recovered from COVID-19.

This chain uses TRBV5-5 with TRBJ1-5; 9 bases fit TRBD1. The V segment lost 3 bases and the J segment 0 bases; nucleotides outside the gene matches: 10. CDR3 length: 18 residues. CDR1 SGHKS and CDR2 YYEKEE come from the germline V gene (reference sequence). This chain's CDR3 is CASSSAGTGFVSNQPQHF. CDR3 DNA sequence: TGTGCCAGCAGCTCCGCCGGGACAGGGTTTGTTAGCAATCAGCCCCAGCATTTT.

This chain joins TRBV13 and TRBJ2-7, with 8 nucleotides matching TRBD1. V lost 5 bases and J lost 2; bases outside the gene matches: 5. This CDR3 region has 14 residues. The germline CDR1 and CDR2 sequences are PRHDT and FYEKMQ (reference sequence). The CDR3 loop is CASSPRDRPYEQYF. CDR3 DNA sequence: TGTGCCAGCAGCCCCCGGGACAGGCCCTACGAGCAGTACTTC. The whole variable domain, remainder taken from reference TRBV13 and TRBJ2-7, is AAGVIQSPRHLIKEKRETATLKCYPIPRHDTVYWYQQGPGQDPQFLISFYEKMQSDKGSIPDRFSAQQFSDYHSELNMSSLELGDSALYFCASSPRDRPYEQYFGPGTRLTVT.

This chain connects TRBV5-1 to TRBJ1-4; D not certain. CDR1 and CDR2 from the germline V gene are SGHRS and YFSETQ. There are 15 residues in the CDR3. Between the trimmed V and J ends, which lost 1 base and 3 bases, there was a span of 10 bases. CDR3 in DNA: TGCGCCAGCAGCTTGAACGGGAGATCTAATGAAAAACTGTTTTTT. As protein: CASSLNGRSNEKLFF.

The chain links TRBV27 to TRBJ2-1; D is possibly TRBD2 (6 bases). V was trimmed by 2 bases and J by 7 bases, leaving 9 bases between them. Germline CDR1 is MNHEY and CDR2 is SMNVEV (reference sequence). The CDR3 is 13 amino acids. The CDR3 DNA reads TGTGCCAGCAGTTTAGCGGGGTCTAATGAGCAGTTCTTC. This encodes CASSLAGSNEQFF.

This chain connects TRBV7-7 to TRBJ1-5; the match to TRBD1 covers 10 bases. The CDR3 consists of 17 residues. With V trimmed by 5 bases and J by 0 bases, 7 bases remained unmatched. Germline V CDR1 and CDR2: SSHAT, FNYEAQ (reference sequence). Here the CDR3 reads CASSTRDRGRSNQPQHF. DNA for the CDR3: TGTGCCAGCAGCACCCGGGACAGGGGACGTAGCAATCAGCCCCAGCATTTT.

The J gene is TRBJ2-1, the V gene TRBV6-5; TRBD1 matches at 8 bases. Germline values: CDR1 MNHEY, CDR2 SVGAGI. This CDR3 is 14 amino acids long. With V trimmed by 6 bases and J by 7 bases, 8 bases remained unmatched. The DNA for the CDR3 is TGTGCCAGCAGGGACGGACAGGGCGGAAATGAGCAGTTCTTC. This gives the protein CASRDGQGGNEQFF.

In this sample, this clone turned up once. V usage is TRBV5-4 and J usage is TRBJ1-6; 9 nucleotides line up with TRBD1. V lost 4 bases to trimming and J lost 7 bases; unmatched junction nucleotides: 6. There are 15 residues in the CDR3. CDR1 SGHNT and CDR2 YYREEE come from the germline V gene (reference sequence). Here the CDR3 DNA reads TGTGCCAGCAGCCCACCGGGACAGGGCAATTCACCCCTCCACTTT. Encoded protein: CASSPPGQGNSPLHF.

The chain is built from TRBV2 and TRBJ2-5, with D perhaps TRBD1 (6 bases). Germline-derived CDR1 and CDR2 are SNHLY and FYNNEI. Trimming stripped 3 bases from V and 2 bases from J, with 13 bases between. The CDR3 loop spans 15 amino acids. CDR3 sequence reads: CASSDSPTGQETQYF. The CDR3 DNA sequence: TGTGCCAGCAGTGATTCGCCGACAGGACAAGAGACCCAGTACTTC. Based on the CDR3 plus reference TRBV2 and TRBJ2-5, the full variable domain is EPEVTQTPSHQVTQMGQEVILRCVPISNHLYFYWYRQILGQKVEFLVSFYNNEISEKSEIFDDQFSVERPDGSNFTLKIRSTKLEDSAMYFCASSDSPTGQETQYFGPGTRLLVL.

The chain uses TRBV10-3 and TRBJ1-1; tentatively, D is TRBD1 (5 bases). The CDR3 sequence is 13 residues long. Trimming pared 9 bases from V and 2 bases from J, leaving 13 bases between. In germline, CDR1 is ENHRY, CDR2 SYGVKD. CDR3 region: CAINGASNTEAFF. The CDR3 region has the DNA TGTGCCATAAATGGGGCCAGCAACACTGAAGCTTTCTTT.

This clone was found once. This chain connects TRBV27 to TRBJ1-2, with no clear D. The CDR3 is 15 amino acids. V was pared by 3 bases and J by 5 bases, with 16 bases between. Germline CDR1 and CDR2: MNHEY and SMNVEV (reference sequence). The CDR3 sequence is CASSFTPPSRYGYTF. DNA of the CDR3: TGTGCCAGCAGTTTCACCCCACCAAGCCGATATGGCTACACCTTC.

This clone was observed once. V and J are TRBV29-1 and TRBJ2-1, with a possible D match to TRBD2 (5 bases). Germline V gene data show CDR1 as SQVTM and CDR2 as ANQGSEA. The CDR3 runs to 11 residues. V was trimmed by 2 bases and J by 7 bases, leaving 6 bases between them. Written as DNA, the CDR3 is TGCAGCGTTGAACGGGGAAATGAGCAGTTCTTC. Translating it yields CSVERGNEQFF.

The genes are TRBV18 and TRBJ1-1, with D perhaps TRBD1 (5 bases). V was trimmed by 4 bases and J by 7 bases, leaving 7 bases between them. CDR3 size: 11 residues. CDR1 and CDR2 from the germline V gene are KGHSH and LQKENI. Written as DNA, the CDR3 is TGTGCCAGCTCACTGGACAATGAAGCTTTCTTT. Translating it yields CASSLDNEAFF.

V gene TRBV4-2 combines with J gene TRBJ2-2, with TRBD2 identical over 9 bases. The CDR3 runs 16 residues. The V gene end was trimmed by 0 bases and the J gene end by 5 bases; junction bases not matched to a gene: 4. Germline values: CDR1 LGHNA, CDR2 YNFKEQ. CDR3 region: CASSQDAGGRTGELFF. Written as DNA, the CDR3 is TGTGCCAGCAGCCAAGATGCGGGGGGGCGGACCGGGGAGCTGTTTTTT.

The chain combines TRBV4-1 with TRBJ2-7, with D possibly TRBD1 on 6 matching bases. This CDR3 comprises 19 residues. Trimming removed 4 bases from V and 6 bases from J, with 31 bases in between. The V gene's germline CDR1 is MGHRA and CDR2 YSYEKL. The CDR3 here is CASSPRDSDYAGTSSEQYF. CDR3 DNA: TGCGCCAGCAGCCCTCGAGATTCCGATTACGCCGGGACAAGCAGCGAGCAGTACTTC.

The V call is TRBV7-3, the J call TRBJ2-1; TRBD2 agrees at 10 bases. Per germline, CDR1 SGHTA and CDR2 FQGTGA. The CDR3 sequence is 16 residues long. Trimming cost V 5 bases and J 7 bases; bases outside gene matches: 11. CDR3 sequence: CASSPLLAGASNEQFF. The CDR3 nucleotides are TGTGCCAGCAGCCCTCTTCTAGCGGGGGCTTCTAATGAGCAGTTCTTC.